This TCR beta chain was retrieved from a study of naive and memory T cell subsets. General study points: Over 85% of naive TCR sequences appeared only once, unlike memory subsets. Especially in CD8 cells, naive repertoires contained a few larger clonotypes, possibly CD45RA-re-expressing memory cells.

The CDR3 is 13 residues long. The germline V gene encodes CDR1 MNHNY and CDR2 SVGAGI (reference sequence). V lost 6 bases to trimming and J lost 1 base, with 9 bases between them. From the second PCR step, alpha and beta chains were amplified apart. Both TRBC1 and TRBC2 were covered by a beta constant-region primer of two equimolar oligonucleotides. Four rounds of PCR amplified the ligated cDNA using nested alpha and beta constant-region primers plus SP2. TCRdb recomputed calls from the UMI-ligation and nested PCR reads with MiXCR, one row per CDR3 protein. The sample has around 83,000 distinct CDR3 sequences; approximately 10% are singletons. With regard to this clonotype: Its antigen is unidentified.

The sequence was obtained from a human donor in good health. Source material: naive CD4+ T cells from blood. The chain has TRBV6-6 and TRBJ1-1, with D hard to call. This CDR3 is CASSNEGNTEAFF. The CDR3 region has the DNA TGTGCCAGCAGCAACGAGGGGAACACTGAAGCTTTCTTT.